The 29 T cell receptor beta chains below were found in one sample sequenced in a study of blood T cell repertoires in COVID-19. The repertoire was sequenced with immunoSEQ multiplex PCR; TCRdb's copy has only in-frame clones and lacks some. The repertoire has under 300,000 clones, approximately 83% of them found once; the top ten carry over 8%. Sample: peripheral blood. Source of these receptors: a woman aged 80 or over with acute or convalescent COVID-19.

The chain carries TRBV6-5 and TRBJ1-1; 9 bases align to TRBD1. The CDR3 covers 15 residues. The V segment lost 6 bases and the J segment 4 bases; nucleotides outside the gene matches: 9. Germline values: CDR1 MNHEY, CDR2 SVGAGI. In nucleotides, the CDR3 is TGTGCCAGCAGACCTACAGGGGGCGGAGGCACTGAAGCTTTCTTT. Residues: CASRPTGGGGTEAFF.

The V and J genes are TRBV20-1 and TRBJ2-5, with a weak D call TRBD1 (6 bases). V gave up 3 bases and J gave up 3 bases, with 14 bases separating them. The germline V gene encodes CDR1 DFQATT and CDR2 SNEGSKA (reference sequence). The CDR3 is made up of 14 amino acids. The CDR3 DNA reads TGCAGTGCTAGTGGGCAGGGGAAGGAAGAGACCCAGTACTTC. Its protein product is CSASGQGKEETQYF.

The chain is built from TRBV11-3 and TRBJ2-1; D is perhaps TRBD1 (9 bases). This CDR3 is built from 14 residues. V lost 5 bases, J lost 10 bases, and 18 bases lay in between. The germline V gene has CDR1 SGHNT and CDR2 YENEEA. Written as DNA, the CDR3 is TGTGCCAGCAGCCCCGGGGGGGGACAGGGAGAGCAGTTCTTC. Amino acids: CASSPGGGQGEQFF.

The chain recombines TRBV28 with TRBJ1-3, with 7 bases matching TRBD1. Germline CDR1 is MDHEN and CDR2 is SYDVKM. This CDR3 is built from 15 residues. Trimming at V came to 2 bases and at J to 4 bases, leaving 5 bases not matched to a gene. The CDR3 protein is CASSLRQGTGNTIYF. CDR3 bases: TGTGCCAGCAGTTTACGACAGGGAACCGGAAACACCATATATTTT.

The rearrangement uses TRBV7-9 and TRBJ2-2; 7 bases are a match to TRBD1. Germline-derived CDR1 and CDR2 are SEHNR and FQNEAQ (reference sequence). V lost 2 bases and J lost 7; bases outside the gene matches: 4. CDR3 length: 14 amino acids. CDR3 sequence: CASSLQGVRGELFF. The CDR3 nucleotides are TGTGCCAGCAGCTTACAGGGGGTGCGCGGGGAGCTGTTTTTT.

This clone was recorded once. The V call is TRBV19, the J call TRBJ1-5, with D unclear. Germline V gene lookup returns CDR1 LNHDA and CDR2 SQIVND (reference sequence). Trimming took off 2 bases at V and 3 bases at J, with 8 bases between the two ends. The CDR3 runs to 14 residues. In DNA, the CDR3 is TGTGCCAGTAGTATAACAGAAGTCAATCAGCCCCAGCATTTT. Amino acids: CASSITEVNQPQHF.

CDR3: CASSPGLAGGRGNEQFF. In DNA form, the CDR3 reads TGCGCCAGCAGCCCGGGACTAGCGGGGGGGCGGGGAAATGAGCAGTTCTTC. This chain uses TRBV4-1 with TRBJ2-1, with 16 bases aligning to TRBD2. With V trimmed by 4 bases and J by 7 bases, 7 bases remained unmatched. This CDR3 comprises 17 residues. Germline CDR1 and CDR2: MGHRA and YSYEKL.

This clone appeared once. The V and J genes are TRBV5-4 and TRBJ2-1, with D tentatively TRBD1 (5 bases). The CDR3 loop spans 14 amino acids. Trimming removed 4 bases from V and 9 bases from J, with 17 bases in between. Per germline, CDR1 SGHNT and CDR2 YYREEE (reference sequence). CDR3 in amino acids: CASSPLGQMGEQFF. In DNA, the CDR3 is TGTGCCAGCAGCCCCCTAGGACAAATGGGTGAGCAGTTCTTC.

The chain has TRBV9 and TRBJ2-3, with 8 bases aligning to TRBD2. Trimming removed 3 bases from V and 4 bases from J; junction bases left unmatched: 4. CDR1 and CDR2 from the germline V gene are SGDLS and YYNGEE. The CDR3 totals 14 residues. CDR3 nucleotide sequence: TGTGCCAGCAGCGCGACTAGCGCGGCAGATACGCAGTATTTT. This gives the protein CASSATSAADTQYF.

The chain recombines TRBV28 with TRBJ1-1; no definite D call. Trimming took off 1 base at V and 5 bases at J, with 11 bases between the two ends. Germline V CDR1 and CDR2: MDHEN, SYDVKM. The CDR3 totals 14 residues. The CDR3 DNA follows: TGTGCCAGCAGTTTATCTCGGCGGTCAACTGAAGCTTTCTTT. It is translated as CASSLSRRSTEAFF.

As concerns this clone: The sample holds other DNA sequences that translate to the same CDR3. This chain links TRBV28 with TRBJ1-1; D possibly corresponds to TRBD1 (6 bases). The CDR3 has 14 residues. V lost 2 bases, J lost 4 bases, and 11 bases lay in between. Germline lookup yields CDR1 MDHEN and CDR2 SYDVKM. CDR3 residues: CASSLGQGSTEAFF. The DNA for the CDR3 is TGTGCCAGCAGTTTAGGGCAGGGGAGCACTGAAGCTTTCTTT.

This sequence joins TRBV3-1 (or the pseudogene TRBV3-2) and TRBJ1-5; a possible D gene is TRBD1 (5 bases). Trimming left V 3 bases short and J 6 bases short, with 9 bases between. In germline, CDR1 is LGHDT, CDR2 YNNKEL (reference sequence). The CDR3 covers 13 residues. In DNA form, the CDR3 reads TGTGCCAGCAGCCAGTCAGGGTTTCAGCCCCAGCATTTT. It yields the protein CASSQSGFQPQHF.

The chain couples TRBV6-5 to TRBJ2-7; D possibly corresponds to TRBD1 (5 bases). Trimming cost V 5 bases and J 4 bases, with 15 bases left between them. The V gene's germline CDR1 is MNHEY and CDR2 SVGAGI. The CDR3 has 14 residues. The CDR3 sequence: CASSQGLTWYEQYF. CDR3 in DNA: TGTGCCAGCAGTCAGGGCTTGACTTGGTACGAGCAGTACTTC.

This chain connects TRBV12-3 or TRBV12-4 to TRBJ1-2; D remains unclear. V lost 3 bases and J lost 1, with 6 bases in between. This CDR3 is 13 amino acids long. CDR3 sequence: CASSLEVNYGYTF. CDR3 bases: TGTGCCAGCAGTTTGGAGGTTAACTATGGCTACACCTTC.

The V call is TRBV4-2, the J call TRBJ1-3; TRBD1 aligns across 8 bases. The CDR3 covers 16 residues. Germline V gene data show CDR1 as LGHNA and CDR2 as YNFKEQ. V shed 1 base and J 2 bases; nucleotides not matched to a gene: 4. The CDR3, as DNA: TGTGCCAGCAGCCAAGTCGGACAGGGAACTGGAAACACCATATATTTT. This sequence encodes CASSQVGQGTGNTIYF.

The chain carries TRBV4-1 and TRBJ1-1; D possibly corresponds to TRBD1 (6 bases). The germline CDR1 and CDR2 sequences are MGHRA and YSYEKL. V was clipped by 0 bases and J by 4 bases, with 9 bases between them. The CDR3 length is 14 residues. This CDR3 is CASSQDRGATEAFF. CDR3 coding DNA: TGCGCCAGCAGCCAAGATCGGGGGGCCACTGAAGCTTTCTTT.

V and J are TRBV3-1 (or the pseudogene TRBV3-2) and TRBJ2-3, with 11 bases identical to TRBD2. CDR1 is LGHDT and CDR2 is YNNKEL in the germline V gene (reference sequence). This CDR3 is built from 17 residues. V gave up 4 bases and J gave up 4 bases; unmatched junction bases: 10. Here the CDR3 reads CASSLRSGGASADTQYF. The CDR3 nucleotides are TGTGCCAGCAGCCTCCGTAGCGGGGGGGCCTCTGCAGATACGCAGTATTTT.

The rearrangement uses TRBV7-3 and TRBJ2-7, with 9 bases aligning to TRBD1. From germline, CDR1 is SGHTA and CDR2 FQGTGA. The CDR3 contains 14 residues. After removal of 5 bases from V and 5 bases from J, the junction contained 7 bases not matched to a gene. CDR3 region: CASSAEGQGHEQYF. The CDR3 nucleotides are TGTGCCAGCAGCGCCGAGGGACAGGGCCACGAGCAGTACTTC.

This chain links TRBV7-3 with TRBJ2-1; TRBD1 might be the D (5 bases). The V and J ends lost 5 bases and 2 bases respectively, with 16 bases between them. Per germline, CDR1 SGHTA and CDR2 FQGTGA. This CDR3 is 16 amino acids long. The CDR3 protein is CASSLRAQDTYNEQFF. DNA for the CDR3: TGTGCCAGCAGCCTCCGGGCCCAGGACACCTACAATGAGCAGTTCTTC.

The chain combines TRBV29-1 with TRBJ2-1; possibly TRBD2 for D (5 bases). The CDR3 is 13 residues long. Germline values: CDR1 SQVTM, CDR2 ANQGSEA. The V end was cut by 1 base, the J end by 6 bases, with 10 bases between. The CDR3 reads CSVEGPGSNEQFF. The CDR3 nucleotides read TGCAGCGTTGAAGGGCCGGGGAGCAATGAGCAGTTCTTC.

This chain joins TRBV6-5 and TRBJ2-7, with D possibly TRBD2 on 7 matching bases. This CDR3 has 14 residues. Germline lookup yields CDR1 MNHEY and CDR2 SVGAGI. V lost 7 bases, J lost 5 bases, and 18 bases lay in between. The CDR3 here is CASMGGQVRNEQYF. The CDR3 nucleotides are TGTGCCAGCATGGGGGGGCAGGTTAGAAACGAGCAGTACTTC.

This CDR3 is CASSLGGQGPSPLHF. The CDR3 nucleotides read TGTGCCAGCAGCTTAGGGGGACAGGGCCCTTCACCCCTCCACTTT. This chain joins TRBV5-4 and TRBJ1-6; 9 bases agree with TRBD1. The V and J ends lost 2 bases and 9 bases, in that order; junction bases with no gene match: 6. This CDR3 region has 15 residues. Germline V gene lookup returns CDR1 SGHNT and CDR2 YYREEE (reference sequence).

J is TRBJ1-6 and V is TRBV5-1, with a tentative D call TRBD1 (5 bases). Germline CDR1 is SGHRS and CDR2 is YFSETQ. V lost 0 bases, J lost 10 bases, and 11 bases lay in between. This CDR3 has 14 residues. The CDR3 here is CASSLEGDGSPLHF. In DNA, the CDR3 is TGCGCCAGCAGCTTGGAAGGGGATGGCTCACCCCTCCACTTT.

The CDR3 DNA sequence: TGCGCCAGCAGATTAGCCCGCAAAGAGACCCAGTACTTC. It encodes CASRLARKETQYF. This chain connects TRBV5-1 to TRBJ2-5; D ambiguous. CDR1 SGHRS and CDR2 YFSETQ come from the germline V gene. Trimming took off 5 bases at V and 3 bases at J, with 11 bases between the two ends. The CDR3 contains 13 residues.

This chain joins TRBV12-3 or TRBV12-4 and TRBJ1-1, with 9 bases fitting TRBD1. The ends lost 5 bases at V and 7 bases at J; junction bases unmatched: 5. The CDR3 totals 13 residues. The CDR3 coding sequence is TGTGCCAGCAGTGCCACGGACAGGGGTGAAGCTTTCTTT. This sequence encodes CASSATDRGEAFF.

The V and J genes are TRBV7-6 and TRBJ1-4; D is unclear. This CDR3 spans 11 amino acids. The V gene's germline CDR1 is SGHVS and CDR2 FNYEAQ. Trimming took 5 bases from V and 8 from J, leaving 6 bases between them. This CDR3 is CASSHGEKLFF. The CDR3 nucleotides read TGTGCCAGCAGCCACGGGGAAAAACTGTTTTTT.

This chain links TRBV28 with TRBJ2-7; no clear D. Trimming shortened V by 4 bases and J by 6 bases, and 16 bases separated the two germline ends. The germline gives CDR1 MDHEN, CDR2 SYDVKM. The CDR3 sequence is 14 residues long. The CDR3 bases are TGTGCCAGCAGTTCCAGGTACCCCGCCCGCGAGCAGTACTTC. Protein product: CASSSRYPAREQYF.

The chain links TRBV12-5 to TRBJ1-5; D possibly corresponds to TRBD1 (6 bases). This CDR3 spans 14 amino acids. V was clipped by 3 bases and J by 3 bases, with 9 bases between them. The V gene's germline CDR1 is LGHNT and CDR2 FRNRAP. CDR3 in DNA: TGTGCTAGTGGTTTAGGGACATTCAATCAGCCCCAGCATTTT. Its translation: CASGLGTFNQPQHF.

The rearrangement uses TRBV6-5 and TRBJ1-5; a weak D match, TRBD1 (6 bases). The germline V gene encodes CDR1 MNHEY and CDR2 SVGAGI. Trimming cost V 7 bases and J 1 base, with 14 bases left between them. The CDR3 is made up of 15 amino acids. CDR3 in amino acids: CASKVTGWSNQPQHF. CDR3 coding DNA: TGTGCCAGCAAAGTCACAGGGTGGAGCAATCAGCCCCAGCATTTT.